These 5 T cell receptor beta chains were sequenced from one sample in a study of blood T cell repertoires in COVID-19. Assay: immunoSEQ multiplex PCR; the TCRdb copy retains only in-frame clones and omits some. The sample shows under 250,000 clones, about 80% of them seen only once. The sequenced sample was PBMCs or T cells enriched from blood (not recorded which). These TCRs come from a woman between 40 and 55 years old with acute COVID-19.

The V gene is TRBV6-2 or TRBV6-3, the J gene TRBJ2-1; 10 bases align to TRBD2. V trimming: 6 bases; J trimming: 0 bases; junction bases outside the gene matches: 5. The germline gives CDR1 MNHEY, CDR2 SVGEGT. The CDR3 contains 16 residues. The CDR3 region has the DNA TGTGCCAGCAGCCGGACTAGCGGAAGCTCCTACAATGAGCAGTTCTTC. As protein: CASSRTSGSSYNEQFF.

The chain couples TRBV3-1 (or the pseudogene TRBV3-2) to TRBJ1-6; no clear D. CDR1 and CDR2 from the germline V gene are LGHDT and YNNKEL (reference sequence). CDR3 length: 16 amino acids. Trimming stripped 2 bases from V and 1 base from J, with 9 bases between. The CDR3 coding sequence is TGTGCCAGCAGCCAAAGACGCGGTTCCTATAATTCACCCCTCCACTTT. It codes for CASSQRRGSYNSPLHF.

The rearrangement uses TRBV2 and TRBJ2-1; possibly TRBD1 for D (5 bases). The germline V gene has CDR1 SNHLY and CDR2 FYNNEI. The germline V and J ends were trimmed by 5 bases and 0 bases, with 23 bases remaining between them. There are 19 residues in the CDR3. This CDR3 is CASSSYNTLGAISYNEQFF. The CDR3 nucleotides read TGTGCCAGCAGTTCCTACAACACTTTAGGGGCGATCTCCTACAATGAGCAGTTCTTC.

Worth noting for this clone: At one of its ends the junction is not consistent with the germline gene, which may arise from a read error. The chain is built from TRBV5-4 and TRBJ2-3; the match to TRBD2 covers 7 bases. Germline CDR1 SGHNT, CDR2 YYREEE (reference sequence). The CDR3 has 15 amino acids. The CDR3 bases are TGTGCCAGCAGCCCCCCGGGGGGTATGGTAGCCTCACCCGCCTTT. It is translated as CASSPPGGMVASPAF. The full variable domain, with the rest looked up from reference TRBV5-4 and TRBJ2-3, is ETGVTQSPTHLIKTRGQQVTLRCSSQSGHNTVSWYQQALGQGPQFIFQYYREEENGRGNFPPRFSGLQFPNYSSELNVNALELDDSALYLCASSPPGGMVASPAFGPGTRLTVL.

The rearrangement links TRBV11-2 to TRBJ1-4; 7 bases align to TRBD1. V lost 5 bases to trimming and J lost 6 bases; unmatched junction nucleotides: 9. The germline V gene encodes CDR1 SGHAT and CDR2 FQNNGV. This CDR3 spans 15 amino acids. DNA of the CDR3: TGTGCCAGCAGCGTCTCGGGCAGGGGGGATGAAAAACTGTTTTTT. Its translation is CASSVSGRGDEKLFF.